This entry lists 8 T cell receptor beta chains sequenced from one sample in a study of OX40 agonist ivuxolimab in advanced cancers. TCRdb's table, derived via immunoSEQ multiplex PCR, lists solely in-frame clones and lacks some. The table shows approximately 70,000 clones, with 75% to 95% occurring only once. The sample in question was CD4+ or CD8+ T cells sorted from blood, obtained in a trial of the OX40 agonist ivuxolimab. The receptors stem from an adult with an advanced solid tumor such as melanoma, head and neck, liver or kidney cancer.

The chain links TRBV21-1 to TRBJ1-1. TRBV21-1 represents a pseudogene. The CDR3 is made up of 17 amino acids. The CDR3 region has the DNA TGTGCCAGCAGCAAAGCGCGGGTCATCTCACAGAACACTGAAGCTTTCTTT. This gives the protein CASSKARVISQNTEAFF.

The chain employs TRBV5-5 and TRBJ1-5; possibly TRBD1 for D (5 bases). The germline V gene has CDR1 SGHKS and CDR2 YYEKEE (reference sequence). The V end was cut by 0 bases, the J end by 1 base, with 14 bases between. This CDR3 region has 17 residues. The DNA for the CDR3 is TGTGCCAGCAGCTTGGCCGATCGGGGCCCGAGCAATCAGCCCCAGCATTTT. It codes for CASSLADRGPSNQPQHF.

CDR3 sequence: CASSLAFRSEQYF. CDR3 bases: TGTGCCAGCAGCTTAGCATTCCGGTCCGAGCAGTACTTC. The J gene is TRBJ2-7, the V gene TRBV7-2; D is ambiguous. The germline V and J ends were trimmed by 0 bases and 6 bases, with 9 bases remaining between them. Germline-derived CDR1 and CDR2 are SGHTA and FQGNSA. This CDR3 comprises 13 residues.

The V call is TRBV19, the J call TRBJ2-3, with TRBD1 as a possible D gene (6 bases). The germline V and J ends were trimmed by 5 bases and 4 bases, with 16 bases remaining between them. Germline CDR1 is LNHDA and CDR2 is SQIVND (reference sequence). This CDR3 is built from 15 residues. CDR3 DNA: TGTGCCAGTAGTGTGAATACAGGGTGGTCAGATACGCAGTATTTT. Translation gives CASSVNTGWSDTQYF.

This clone was found once. This chain uses TRBV10-1 with TRBJ2-5; D may be TRBD2 (5 bases). Germline V lookup: CDR1 WNHNN, CDR2 SYGVQD (reference sequence). With 3 bases removed from V and 1 base from J, the gap between germline ends came to 6 bases. This CDR3 contains 13 residues. As DNA, the CDR3 is TGCGCCAGCAGTGATGGAGGCCAAGAGACCCAGTACTTC. Amino acid sequence: CASSDGGQETQYF.

The chain recombines TRBV30 with TRBJ2-5; 7 nucleotides agree with TRBD2. This CDR3 is built from 13 residues. The trim removed 3 bases at V and 2 bases at J, leaving 3 bases unmatched. Germline assignment: CDR1 GTSNPN and CDR2 SVGIG (reference sequence). The CDR3 protein is CAWSPAGQETQYF. CDR3 DNA sequence: TGTGCCTGGAGCCCAGCGGGGCAAGAGACCCAGTACTTC.

The J gene is TRBJ2-1, the V gene TRBV5-1; 7 bases agree with TRBD2. V dropped 1 base and J dropped 4; count of bases not matched to a gene: 5. Germline CDR1 reads SGHRS; CDR2 reads YFSETQ. The CDR3 contains 15 residues. CDR3 in amino acids: CASSLRPSGYNEQFF. CDR3 nucleotide sequence: TGCGCCAGCAGCTTGAGGCCTAGCGGTTACAATGAGCAGTTCTTC.

The V call is TRBV9, the J call TRBJ2-3; 9 bases are shared with TRBD2. CDR3 size: 19 residues. Per germline, CDR1 SGDLS and CDR2 YYNGEE. J gave up 4 bases and V 0 bases, and 15 bases lay outside the gene matches. CDR3 amino acids: CASSVDPLAGMVGSDTQYF. CDR3 nucleotide sequence: TGTGCCAGCAGCGTAGATCCTCTAGCGGGGATGGTAGGGTCAGATACGCAGTATTTT.